These 32 T cell receptor beta chains were all obtained from the same sample, sequenced in a study of T cells in Graves' hyperthyroidism and ophthalmopathy. Amplification of TCR beta CDR3 regions used RNA as the template. A first-round RT-PCR of the TCR CDR3 used the HTBI primer set. TCRdb re-called the multiplex PCR reads with MiXCR, one entry per CDR3 protein. Here the sample spans around 480,000 distinct CDR3 sequences, approximately 14% being singletons. Sample: blood. The receptors come from a woman aged 18-30 years with Graves' hyperthyroidism.

This clonotype appeared many times. The rearrangement links TRBV6-1 to TRBJ1-2; 9 bases fit TRBD1. The CDR3 runs to 15 residues. Losses at the gene ends were 6 bases for V and 6 bases for J; bases not matched to a gene: 11. Germline V gene sequence: CDR1 MNHNS, CDR2 SASEGT. The CDR3 reads CASRTTTGGNDGYTF. CDR3 sequence (DNA): TGTGCCAGCAGGACTACGACAGGGGGAAATGATGGCTACACCTTC.

This clonotype was seen at least ten times. The rearrangement joins TRBV9 to TRBJ1-2, with 10 nucleotides matching TRBD1. CDR3 length: 13 amino acids. With 3 bases clipped from V and 6 bases from J, the junction kept 2 bases outside the gene matches. The germline CDR1 and CDR2 sequences are SGDLS and YYNGEE. The CDR3 DNA reads TGTGCCAGCAGCGGGGACAGGGGAGATGGCTACACCTTC. Translating it yields CASSGDRGDGYTF.

A few counts support this clonotype. The V and J genes are TRBV29-1 and TRBJ1-1, with TRBD1 as a possible D gene (5 bases). The CDR3 totals 12 residues. Germline CDR1 SQVTM, CDR2 ANQGSEA. V was cut by 1 base and J by 4 bases, with 7 bases left in between. The CDR3 spells CSVEVRGTEAFF. DNA for the CDR3: TGCAGCGTTGAAGTAAGGGGCACTGAAGCTTTCTTT.

This clonotype was seen a handful of times. This chain connects TRBV6-1 to TRBJ2-7; D unclear. V was pared by 1 base and J by 7 bases, with 14 bases between. The CDR3 runs to 14 residues. Germline V lookup: CDR1 MNHNS, CDR2 SASEGT. The CDR3 is CASSEVSHAREQYV. DNA of the CDR3: TGTGCCAGCAGTGAAGTAAGTCATGCCCGAGAGCAGTACGTC.

This clonotype was seen repeatedly, ten times or more. The chain has TRBV24-1 and TRBJ2-1, with D hard to call. This CDR3 is built from 14 residues. Germline V gene lookup returns CDR1 KGHDR and CDR2 SFDVKD. Between the trimmed V and J ends, which lost 9 bases and 9 bases, there was a span of 20 bases. The CDR3 DNA follows: TGTGCCACCCAAGACAATAAGGGTTCGAGTGAGCAGTTCTTC. Translated: CATQDNKGSSEQFF.

This clonotype was picked up many times. The CDR3 region has the DNA TGCAGCGTTAAACCAGAGCGGGGAACTAGAGAGACCCAGTACTTC. As protein: CSVKPERGTRETQYF. The gene calls are TRBV29-1 and TRBJ2-5; 7 nucleotides agree with TRBD2. From germline, CDR1 is SQVTM and CDR2 ANQGSEA. This CDR3 spans 15 amino acids. Trimming took 5 bases from V and 4 from J; bases not matched to a gene: 13.

This clonotype was seen only a few times. The chain carries TRBV4-1 and TRBJ2-1; 7 nucleotides agree with TRBD2. The ends lost 0 bases at V and 13 bases at J; junction bases unmatched: 9. Germline CDR1 reads MGHRA; CDR2 reads YSYEKL. The CDR3 has 14 residues. Written as DNA, the CDR3 is TGCGCCAGCAGCCAAGAGGCCACTAGCGTGGAACAGTTCTTC. Protein product: CASSQEATSVEQFF.

This clonotype occurred many times. V gene TRBV12-3 or TRBV12-4 combines with J gene TRBJ2-5; perhaps D is TRBD1 or TRBD2 (5 bases each). The CDR3 runs 15 residues. The V and J ends lost 3 bases and 2 bases respectively, with 13 bases between them. The DNA for the CDR3 is TGTGCCAGCAGTTTCTGGGGGACCACACAAGAGACCCAGTACTTC. Its translation: CASSFWGTTQETQYF.

The V and J genes are TRBV6-9 and TRBJ1-1; D perhaps matches TRBD1 (5 bases). The V and J ends lost 3 bases and 5 bases respectively, with 13 bases between them. Germline loops: CDR1 MNHGY, CDR2 SVAAGI. CDR3 size: 14 residues. The CDR3 DNA sequence: TGTGCCAGCAGTTACGTCGGGGGTGGGACTGAAGCTTTCTTT. Amino acid sequence: CASSYVGGGTEAFF.

For this clonotype: The junction and the germline gene differ at one end; a read error may be behind it. The chain is built from TRBV4-2 and TRBJ1-6; D unresolved. The CDR3 sequence is 15 residues long. Germline values: CDR1 LGHNA, CDR2 YNFKEQ. Written as DNA, the CDR3 is TGTGCCAGCAGCCAAGAGGTCAGGACTAATTCACCCCTCTACTTT. Its translation is CASSQEVRTNSPLYF.

This clonotype was detected many times. The chain couples TRBV27 to TRBJ1-5; D call uncertain. The CDR3 is 15 amino acids. The V end was cut by 0 bases, the J end by 0 bases, with 6 bases between. The germline V gene has CDR1 MNHEY and CDR2 SMNVEV (reference sequence). The CDR3: CASSLSGYSNQPQHF. The CDR3 bases are TGTGCCAGCAGTTTATCGGGGTATAGCAATCAGCCCCAGCATTTT.

The chain combines TRBV24-1 with TRBJ2-1, with 13 bases identical to TRBD2. The V gene's germline CDR1 is KGHDR and CDR2 SFDVKD. The CDR3 runs 15 residues. The trim removed 3 bases at V and 15 bases at J, leaving 10 bases unmatched. The CDR3 protein is CATSDGGLAGSRRFF. The CDR3 nucleotides read TGTGCCACCAGTGATGGGGGACTAGCGGGGAGTCGGCGGTTCTTC.

This clonotype was observed at least ten times. The chain carries TRBV2 and TRBJ1-2; a possible D gene is TRBD1 (5 bases). The CDR3 loop spans 15 amino acids. Germline V gene data show CDR1 as SNHLY and CDR2 as FYNNEI. Trimming took 5 bases from V and 3 from J, leaving 16 bases between them. CDR3 sequence reads: CASSRDGLNYYGYTF. The CDR3 coding sequence is TGTGCCAGCAGTAGGGACGGACTGAATTACTATGGCTACACCTTC.

The J gene is TRBJ2-7, the V gene TRBV7-2; D might be TRBD1 (6 bases). The CDR3 length is 14 residues. CDR1 SGHTA and CDR2 FQGNSA come from the germline V gene. The V end lost 5 bases, the J end lost 2 bases, and 13 bases lay between the germline ends. The CDR3 here is CASSQRQGPYEQYF. Written as DNA, the CDR3 is TGTGCCAGCAGCCAGAGGCAGGGGCCCTACGAGCAGTACTTC.

This chain joins TRBV9 and TRBJ2-3; possible D gene TRBD1, 5 bases. The V gene's germline CDR1 is SGDLS and CDR2 YYNGEE. Trimming pared 3 bases from V and 6 bases from J, leaving 14 bases between. This CDR3 has 14 residues. This CDR3 is CASSAYRRRDTQYF. CDR3 nucleotides: TGTGCCAGCAGCGCATACAGGCGTCGGGATACGCAGTATTTT.

This clonotype occurred many times. This chain uses TRBV10-3 with TRBJ2-7; no clear D. Looked up from germline, CDR1 is ENHRY and CDR2 is SYGVKD. The V end lost 3 bases, the J end lost 6 bases, and 15 bases lay between the germline ends. This CDR3 contains 14 residues. The CDR3 DNA follows: TGTGCCATCAGTGATAATGGGGTAGGCCGCGAGCAGTACGTC. It is translated as CAISDNGVGREQYV.

The chain is built from TRBV9 and TRBJ2-1, with 9 bases fitting TRBD2. This CDR3 spans 16 amino acids. CDR1 SGDLS and CDR2 YYNGEE come from the germline V gene. With V trimmed by 0 bases and J by 7 bases, 8 bases remained unmatched. The CDR3 nucleotides are TGTGCCAGCAGCGTAGGGGTAGCGGGAGCGGAGAATGAGCAGTTCTTC. Its protein is CASSVGVAGAENEQFF.

Note on this clonotype: A read error is possible here, since a much larger clone lies one base away. J is TRBJ2-5 and V is TRBV19; 7 bases fit TRBD1. This CDR3 has 15 amino acids. Germline CDR1 and CDR2: LNHDA and SQIVND (reference sequence). V was pared by 5 bases and J by 2 bases, with 8 bases of the junction left unmatched. CDR3: CASSQGGQLQETQYF. In DNA form, the CDR3 reads TGTGCCAGTAGTCAAGGGGGACAGTTACAAGAGACCCAGTACTTC. Full variable domain (remainder filled in from reference TRBV19 and TRBJ2-5): DGGITQSPKYLFRKEGQNVTLSCEQNLNHDAMYWYRQDPGQGLRLIYYSQIVNDFQKGDIAEGYSVSREKKESFPLTVTSAQKNPTAFYLCASSQGGQLQETQYFGPGTRLLVL.

This clonotype was counted many times. This chain connects TRBV3-1 to TRBJ2-3, with D maybe TRBD1 (5 bases). Germline CDR1 reads LGHDT; CDR2 reads YNNKEL (reference sequence). The CDR3 runs to 17 residues. V lost 3 bases to trimming and J lost 4 bases, with 20 bases between them. The CDR3 spells CASSHPDDSPYADTQYF. CDR3 nucleotide sequence: TGTGCCAGCAGCCACCCTGACGACAGTCCGTATGCAGATACGCAGTATTTT.

The CDR3: CASSYSTGTGTHEQYF. Here the CDR3 DNA reads TGTGCCAGCAGTTACTCGACAGGGACAGGGACCCACGAGCAGTACTTC. This chain joins TRBV6-6 and TRBJ2-7; 9 positions match TRBD1. Germline V gene data show CDR1 as MNHNY and CDR2 as SVGAGI (reference sequence). Trimming removed 0 bases from V and 5 bases from J; junction bases left unmatched: 8. The CDR3 covers 16 residues.

This clonotype has a count of ten or more. The chain is built from TRBV3-1 and TRBJ1-6; D may be TRBD1 (6 bases). The CDR3 runs 17 residues. V lost 4 bases, J lost 8 bases, and 21 bases lay in between. Germline-derived CDR1 and CDR2 are LGHDT and YNNKEL (reference sequence). The CDR3 DNA reads TGTGCCAGCAGCCCTAGGACAGAAAGGGGTTGGGATTCACCCCTCCACTTT. Translated, it gives CASSPRTERGWDSPLHF.

The V gene is TRBV11-3, the J gene TRBJ2-1; 11 bases are a match to TRBD2. Germline loops: CDR1 SGHNT, CDR2 YENEEA. This CDR3 spans 16 amino acids. The junction had 5 bases not matched to a gene; V was cut back by 5 bases and J by 2 bases. The CDR3 region has the DNA TGTGCCAGCAGCCCCGTTAGCGGGAGGGCCTACAATGAGCAGTTCTTC. Amino acid sequence: CASSPVSGRAYNEQFF.

This clonotype has only a few counts. This chain links TRBV4-1 with TRBJ1-5; 7 bases agree with TRBD1. This CDR3 is built from 15 residues. V dropped 4 bases and J dropped 3; count of bases not matched to a gene: 6. The germline V gene encodes CDR1 MGHRA and CDR2 YSYEKL. Here the CDR3 reads CASSPRGQVNQPQHF. DNA for the CDR3: TGCGCCAGCAGCCCCCGAGGACAGGTCAATCAGCCCCAGCATTTT.

This clonotype was seen many times. This chain joins TRBV20-1 and TRBJ2-3, with 9 bases matching TRBD2. CDR1 and CDR2 from the germline V gene are DFQATT and SNEGSKA (reference sequence). V shed 2 bases and J 1 base; nucleotides not matched to a gene: 1. The CDR3 sequence is 14 residues long. CDR3 DNA sequence: TGCAGTGCTAGAAAGCGGGAGGGCACAGATACGCAGTATTTT. Amino acids: CSARKREGTDTQYF.

In this sample, this clonotype turned up many times. The V call is TRBV30, the J call TRBJ2-2; D unclear. Germline values: CDR1 GTSNPN, CDR2 SVGIG (reference sequence). The CDR3 is 15 amino acids. V was trimmed by 0 bases and J by 4 bases, leaving 12 bases between them. The CDR3 region is CAWSVDPPPTGELFF. CDR3 bases: TGTGCCTGGAGTGTAGACCCTCCGCCCACCGGGGAGCTGTTTTTT.

The rearrangement uses TRBV5-1 and TRBJ1-1, with 7 bases lining up with TRBD1. The CDR3 contains 15 residues. V shed 4 bases, J shed 4 bases, and the junction held 10 bases outside the gene matches. In germline, CDR1 is SGHRS, CDR2 YFSETQ. The CDR3 is CASSPTDREGTEAFF. DNA of the CDR3: TGCGCCAGCAGCCCAACTGACAGGGAGGGCACTGAAGCTTTCTTT. Variable domain in full (rest from reference TRBV5-1 and TRBJ1-1): KAGVTQTPRYLIKTRGQQVTLSCSPISGHRSVSWYQQTPGQGLQFLFEYFSETQRNKGNFPGRFSGRQFSNSRSEMNVSTLELGDSALYLCASSPTDREGTEAFFGQGTRLTVV.

The rearrangement links TRBV28 to TRBJ2-6; the D gene is possibly TRBD2 (5 bases). From germline, CDR1 is MDHEN and CDR2 SYDVKM. This CDR3 is 15 amino acids long. V gave up 6 bases and J gave up 1 base, with 10 bases separating them. The CDR3 coding sequence is TGTGCCAGCAGCTGGCCGGGGTCTGGGGCCAACGTCCTGACTTTC. This gives the protein CASSWPGSGANVLTF. Drawing the rest from reference TRBV28 and TRBJ2-6, the complete variable domain is DVKVTQSSRYLVKRTGEKVFLECVQDMDHENMFWYRQDPGLGLRLIYFSYDVKMKEKGDIPEGYSVSREKKERFSLILESASTNQTSMYLCASSWPGSGANVLTFGAGSRLTVL.

This clonotype was found many times. V usage is TRBV7-8 and J usage is TRBJ2-2; D is perhaps TRBD1 (5 bases). Trimming removed 4 bases from V and 6 bases from J, with 12 bases in between. Germline CDR1 SGHVS, CDR2 FQNEAQ. The CDR3 consists of 14 residues. CDR3 loop: CASSSRVVAGELFF. CDR3 DNA sequence: TGTGCCAGCAGCTCCAGGGTGGTCGCCGGGGAGCTGTTTTTT.

This clonotype was found many times. This chain links TRBV20-1 with TRBJ2-1; TRBD2 matches at 10 bases. CDR1 is DFQATT and CDR2 is SNEGSKA in the germline V gene (reference sequence). This CDR3 has 17 residues. With 5 bases clipped from V and 5 bases from J, the junction kept 15 bases outside the gene matches. The CDR3 loop reads CSAEGLAGESGNNEQFF. DNA for the CDR3: TGCAGTGCTGAGGGGCTAGCGGGAGAAAGTGGGAACAATGAGCAGTTCTTC.

The sample holds many counts of this clonotype. The J gene is TRBJ2-7, the V gene TRBV5-1; 8 bases map to TRBD1. The trim removed 4 bases at V and 3 bases at J, leaving 6 bases unmatched. CDR3 length equals 14 residues. Germline assignment: CDR1 SGHRS and CDR2 YFSETQ. DNA for the CDR3: TGCGCCAGCAGCACGGGACAGGTCCACTACGAGCAGTACGTC. Translating it yields CASSTGQVHYEQYV.

This chain joins TRBV27 and TRBJ1-1, with D uncertain. V dropped 8 bases and J dropped 0 bases, with 13 bases sitting between them. CDR1 MNHEY and CDR2 SMNVEV come from the germline V gene (reference sequence). The CDR3 totals 14 residues. This CDR3 is CASSVRSMNTEAFF. CDR3 DNA sequence: TGTGCCAGCTCAGTAAGAAGTATGAACACTGAAGCTTTCTTT.

This clonotype was found a few times. This chain connects TRBV5-1 to TRBJ2-3; 14 bases agree with TRBD2. CDR3 size: 16 residues. Trimming took 4 bases from V and 4 from J; bases not matched to a gene: 5. Germline V gene lookup returns CDR1 SGHRS and CDR2 YFSETQ. CDR3 residues: CASSTLTSGRADTQYF. The CDR3 DNA reads TGCGCCAGCAGCACCCTGACTAGCGGGAGGGCAGATACGCAGTATTTT.